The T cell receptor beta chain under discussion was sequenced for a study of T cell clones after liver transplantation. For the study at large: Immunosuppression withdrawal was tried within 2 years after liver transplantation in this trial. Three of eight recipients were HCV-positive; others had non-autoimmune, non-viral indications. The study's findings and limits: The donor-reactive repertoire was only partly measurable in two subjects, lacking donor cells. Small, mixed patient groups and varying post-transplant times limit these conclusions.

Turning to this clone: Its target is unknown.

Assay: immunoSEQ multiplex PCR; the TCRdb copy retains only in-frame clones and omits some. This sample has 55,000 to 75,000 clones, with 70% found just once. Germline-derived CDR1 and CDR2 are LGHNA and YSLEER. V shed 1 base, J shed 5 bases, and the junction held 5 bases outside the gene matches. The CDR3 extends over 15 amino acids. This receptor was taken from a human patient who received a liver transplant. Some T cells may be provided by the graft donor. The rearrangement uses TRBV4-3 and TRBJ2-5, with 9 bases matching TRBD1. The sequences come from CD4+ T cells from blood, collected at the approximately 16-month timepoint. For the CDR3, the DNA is TGCGCCAGCAGCCAAGGACAGGGGGAGGGGGAGACCCAGTACTTC. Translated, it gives CASSQGQGEGETQYF.